A selection of T cell receptor beta chains follows, all from one sample in a study of shared clonotypes between healthy human individuals. The data were produced by immunoSEQ multiplex PCR, yet TCRdb's version contains in-frame clones alone and is incomplete. Of some 600,000 clones listed, approximately 96% are singletons. Sequenced: naive CD8+ T cells sorted from blood. These receptors originate from a woman in her 30s in good health. CDR3s include the opening cysteine and the closing phenylalanine or tryptophan. A D gene is named only where the DNA matches it firmly.

CDR3: CASSERAGTTVNEKLFF
DNA: TGTGCCAGCAGTGAAAGGGCAGGGACCACCGTTAATGAAAAACTGTTTTTT
length: 17
V: TRBV2
J: TRBJ1-4
D: .

CDR3: CASSSGTGLAGGKETQYF
DNA: TGTGCCAGCAGCTCCGGAACAGGACTAGCGGGAGGAAAGGAGACCCAGTACTTC
length: 18
V: TRBV5-5
J: TRBJ2-5
D: TRBD2

CDR3: CAWNTGTEAFF
DNA: TGTGCCTGGAATACGGGAACTGAAGCTTTCTTT
length: 11
V: TRBV30
J: TRBJ1-1
D: .

CDR3: CASSFSGTSGRGPGEQYF
DNA: TGTGCCAGCAGTTTTTCTGGGACTAGCGGGAGGGGGCCTGGGGAGCAGTACTTC
length: 18
V: TRBV28
J: TRBJ2-7
D: TRBD2

CDR3: CASSLTGGKNIQYF
DNA: TGTGCCAGCAGTTTGACAGGTGGAAAAAACATTCAGTACTTC
length: 14
V: TRBV28
J: TRBJ2-4
D: .

CDR3: CASSLHQETQYF
DNA: TGTGCCAGCAGTTTGCACCAAGAGACCCAGTACTTC
length: 12
V: TRBV28
J: TRBJ2-5
D: .

CDR3: CASTSSTVTQYF
DNA: TGTGCCAGCACCTCTTCTACGGTCACGCAGTATTTT
length: 12
V: TRBV7-9
J: TRBJ2-3
D: .

CDR3: CASSQELVSEQYF
DNA: TGCGCCAGCAGCCAGGAGCTAGTCTCCGAGCAGTACTTC
length: 13
V: TRBV4-1
J: TRBJ2-7
D: .

CDR3: CATHQAANTGELFF
DNA: TGTGCCACCCACCAAGCGGCGAACACCGGGGAGCTGTTTTTT
length: 14
V: TRBV7-9
J: TRBJ2-2
D: .

CDR3: CASSLSLAGGLTDTQYF
DNA: TGTGCCAGCAGCTTATCTCTAGCGGGGGGCCTCACAGATACGCAGTATTTT
length: 17
V: TRBV7-9
J: TRBJ2-3
D: TRBD2